This paragraph covers one T cell receptor (beta chain) sequence. From the RT-PCR reads, TCRdb called clonotypes with MiXCR, one entry per CDR3 protein. The table has about 410,000 distinct CDR3 sequences, under 20% seen once. The germline V gene encodes CDR1 MNHNS and CDR2 SASEGT. The CDR3 is 15 amino acids. Unmatched junction bases numbered 10, after V lost 7 bases and J lost 4 bases. The data were obtained in a study of patients and donors after allogeneic stem cell transplantation. V usage is TRBV6-1 and J usage is TRBJ1-3; the match to TRBD1 covers 7 bases. Sequencing input: blood, either unsorted or a sorted T cell fraction (not recorded which). The TCR comes from a human donor who was either an allogeneic HSCT recipient or a stem cell or donor lymphocyte infusion donor (not recorded which). It is not recorded whose cells these are; they may come from a transplant donor. In DNA form, the CDR3 reads TGTGCCAGCACACGGGAGGGGGCCTCGGGAAACACCATATATTTT. Its protein is CASTREGASGNTIYF.